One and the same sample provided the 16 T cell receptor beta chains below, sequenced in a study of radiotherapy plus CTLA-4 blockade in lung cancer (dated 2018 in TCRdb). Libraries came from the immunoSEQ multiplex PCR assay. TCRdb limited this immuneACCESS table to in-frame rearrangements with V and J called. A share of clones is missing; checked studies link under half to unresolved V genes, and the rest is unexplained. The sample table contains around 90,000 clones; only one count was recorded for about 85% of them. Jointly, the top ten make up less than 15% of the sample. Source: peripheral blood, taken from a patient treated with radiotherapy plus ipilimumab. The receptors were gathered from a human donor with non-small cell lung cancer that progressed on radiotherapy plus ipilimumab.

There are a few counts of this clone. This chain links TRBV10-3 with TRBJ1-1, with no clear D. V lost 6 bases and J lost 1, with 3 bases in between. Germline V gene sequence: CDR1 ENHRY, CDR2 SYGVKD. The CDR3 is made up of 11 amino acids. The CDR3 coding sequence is TGTGCCATCAGAGAGAACACTGAAGCTTTCTTT. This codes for CAIRENTEAFF.

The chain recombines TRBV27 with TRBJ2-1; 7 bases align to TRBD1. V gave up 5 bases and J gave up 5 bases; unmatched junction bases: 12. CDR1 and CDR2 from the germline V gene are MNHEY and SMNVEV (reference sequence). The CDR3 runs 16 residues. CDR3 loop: CASSHFEGTVHNEQFF. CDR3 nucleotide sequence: TGTGCCAGCAGTCATTTTGAGGGGACAGTACACAATGAGCAGTTCTTC.

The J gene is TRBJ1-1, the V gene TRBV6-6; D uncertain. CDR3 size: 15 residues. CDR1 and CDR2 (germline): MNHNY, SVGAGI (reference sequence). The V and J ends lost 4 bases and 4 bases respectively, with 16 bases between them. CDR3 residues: CASSSPIGPGTEAFF. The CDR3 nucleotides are TGTGCCAGCAGTTCCCCTATAGGGCCGGGCACTGAAGCTTTCTTT.

The CDR3 DNA follows: TGTGCCAGCAGTCCAAACGGGGGCGGCGGCTACACCTTC. Amino acids: CASSPNGGGGYTF. This chain links TRBV2 with TRBJ1-2; D perhaps matches TRBD1 (6 bases). Trimming stripped 5 bases from V and 8 bases from J, with 15 bases between. The CDR3 loop spans 13 amino acids. Germline lookup yields CDR1 SNHLY and CDR2 FYNNEI.

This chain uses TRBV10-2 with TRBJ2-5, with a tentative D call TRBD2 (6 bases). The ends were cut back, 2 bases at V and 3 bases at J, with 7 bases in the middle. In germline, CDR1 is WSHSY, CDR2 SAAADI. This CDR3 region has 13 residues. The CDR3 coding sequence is TGCGCCAGCAGTGAGCGGGGGAAAGAGACCCAGTACTTC. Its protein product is CASSERGKETQYF.

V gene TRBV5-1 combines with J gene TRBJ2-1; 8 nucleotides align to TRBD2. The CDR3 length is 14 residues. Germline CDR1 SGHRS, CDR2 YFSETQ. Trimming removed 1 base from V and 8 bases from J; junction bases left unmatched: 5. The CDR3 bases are TGCGCCAGCAGCTTGAGCGGGAGAACCGATGAGCAGTTCTTC. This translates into CASSLSGRTDEQFF.

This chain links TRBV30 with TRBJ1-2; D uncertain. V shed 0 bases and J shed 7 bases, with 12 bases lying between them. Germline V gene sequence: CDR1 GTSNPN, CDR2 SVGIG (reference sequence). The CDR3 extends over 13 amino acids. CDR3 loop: CAWSVLGMGGYTF. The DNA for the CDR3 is TGTGCCTGGAGTGTACTGGGGATGGGTGGCTACACCTTC.

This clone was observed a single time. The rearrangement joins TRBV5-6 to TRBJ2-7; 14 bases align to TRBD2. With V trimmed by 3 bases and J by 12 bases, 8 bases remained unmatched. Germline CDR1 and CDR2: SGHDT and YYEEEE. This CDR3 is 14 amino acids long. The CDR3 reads CASSSRTSGGPGYF. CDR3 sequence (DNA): TGTGCCAGCAGCTCGAGGACTAGCGGGGGGCCGGGGTACTTC.

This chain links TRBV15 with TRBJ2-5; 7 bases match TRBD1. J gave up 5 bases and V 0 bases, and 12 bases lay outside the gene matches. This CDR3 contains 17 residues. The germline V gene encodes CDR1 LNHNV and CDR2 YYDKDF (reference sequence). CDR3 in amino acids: CATSRDAMTGIYETQYF. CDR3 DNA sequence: TGTGCCACCAGCAGAGACGCAATGACAGGGATTTACGAGACCCAGTACTTC.

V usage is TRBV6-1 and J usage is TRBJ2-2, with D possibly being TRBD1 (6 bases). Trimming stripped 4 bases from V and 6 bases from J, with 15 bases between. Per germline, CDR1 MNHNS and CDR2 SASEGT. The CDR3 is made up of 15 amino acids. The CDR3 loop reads CASSGNRVRAGELFF. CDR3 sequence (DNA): TGTGCCAGCAGTGGAAACAGGGTTAGGGCCGGGGAGCTGTTTTTT.

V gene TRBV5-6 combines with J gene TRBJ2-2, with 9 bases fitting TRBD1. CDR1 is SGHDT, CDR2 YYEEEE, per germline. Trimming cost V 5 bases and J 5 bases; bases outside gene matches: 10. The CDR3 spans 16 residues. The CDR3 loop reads CASSQRDRARTGELFF. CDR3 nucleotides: TGTGCCAGCAGTCAACGGGACAGGGCGAGGACCGGGGAGCTGTTTTTT. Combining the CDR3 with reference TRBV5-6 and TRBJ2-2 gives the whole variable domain DAGVTQSPTHLIKTRGQQVTLRCSPKSGHDTVSWYQQALGQGPQFIFQYYEEEERQRGNFPDRFSGHQFPNYSSELNVNALLLGDSALYLCASSQRDRARTGELFFGEGSRLTVL.

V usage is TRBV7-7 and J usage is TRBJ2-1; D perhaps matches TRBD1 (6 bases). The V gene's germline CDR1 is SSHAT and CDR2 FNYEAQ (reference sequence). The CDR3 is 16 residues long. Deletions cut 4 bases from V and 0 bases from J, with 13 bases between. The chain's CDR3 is CASSSKGQISYNEQFF. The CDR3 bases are TGTGCCAGCAGCTCAAAGGGACAAATCTCCTACAATGAGCAGTTCTTC.

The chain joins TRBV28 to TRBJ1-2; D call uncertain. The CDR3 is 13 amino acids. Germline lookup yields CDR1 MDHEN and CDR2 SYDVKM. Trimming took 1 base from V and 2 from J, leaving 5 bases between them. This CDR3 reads CASSLSGNYGYTF. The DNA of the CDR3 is TGTGCCAGCAGTTTATCGGGGAACTATGGCTACACCTTC.

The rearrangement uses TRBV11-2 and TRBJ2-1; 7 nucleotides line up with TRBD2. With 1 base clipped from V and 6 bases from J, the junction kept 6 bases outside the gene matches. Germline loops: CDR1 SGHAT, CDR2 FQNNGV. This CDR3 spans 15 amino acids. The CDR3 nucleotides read TGTGCCAGCAGCTTAGGTAGCGGGCGCATCAATGAGCAGTTCTTC. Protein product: CASSLGSGRINEQFF. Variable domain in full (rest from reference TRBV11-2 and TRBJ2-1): EAGVAQSPRYKIIEKRQSVAFWCNPISGHATLYWYQQILGQGPKLLIQFQNNGVVDDSQLPKDRFSAERLKGVDSTLKIQPAKLEDSAVYLCASSLGSGRINEQFFGPGTRLTVL.

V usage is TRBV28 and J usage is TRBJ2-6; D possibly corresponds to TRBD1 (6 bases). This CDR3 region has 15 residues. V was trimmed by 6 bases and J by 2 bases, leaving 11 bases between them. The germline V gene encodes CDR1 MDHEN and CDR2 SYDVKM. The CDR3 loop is CASSLGGAGANVLTF. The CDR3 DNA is TGTGCCAGCAGCCTAGGGGGAGCTGGGGCCAACGTCCTGACTTTC.

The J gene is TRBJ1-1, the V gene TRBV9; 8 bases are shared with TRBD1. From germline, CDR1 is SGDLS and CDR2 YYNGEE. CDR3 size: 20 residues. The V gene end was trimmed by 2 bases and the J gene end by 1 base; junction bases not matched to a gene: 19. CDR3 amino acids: CASSVGRVSRYGQGNTEAFF. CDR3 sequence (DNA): TGTGCCAGCAGCGTCGGTCGTGTTTCAAGATATGGACAGGGGAACACTGAAGCTTTCTTT. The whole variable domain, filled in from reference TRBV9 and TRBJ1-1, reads DSGVTQTPKHLITATGQRVTLRCSPRSGDLSVYWYQQSLDQGLQFLIQYYNGEERAKGNILERFSAQQFPDLHSELNLSSLELGDSALYFCASSVGRVSRYGQGNTEAFFGQGTRLTVV.